Shown below are 13 T cell receptor beta chains from a single sample sequenced in a study of blood T cells in healthy people across ages. Through a sample-barcoded 5' primer and a J-beta primer mix, a second PCR was run for roughly 6 to 12 cycles. TCRdb re-analysed the 5' RACE reads in MiXCR, keeping a single row per CDR3 protein. The sample shows almost 300,000 distinct CDR3 sequences, around 27% of them seen only once. Sequencing was done on a sample of blood. The receptors here all came from an older woman in good health.

V gene TRBV7-2 combines with J gene TRBJ2-4, with D possibly being TRBD2 (5 bases). This CDR3 contains 15 residues. Germline-derived CDR1 and CDR2 are SGHTA and FQGNSA. Between the trimmed V and J ends, which lost 4 bases and 9 bases, there was a span of 19 bases. The CDR3 DNA is TGTGCCAGCAGCTCCCTACTAGGTTTGTTGGGCATTCAGTACTTC. Its protein product is CASSSLLGLLGIQYF.

The chain carries TRBV25-1 and TRBJ2-3, with unresolved D. Trimming shortened V by 6 bases and J by 2 bases, and 6 bases separated the two germline ends. The CDR3 runs to 12 residues. CDR1 is MGHDK and CDR2 is SYGVNS in the germline V gene. The CDR3 DNA reads TGTGCCAGCAGGGGGTCCACAGATACGCAGTATTTT. Translating gives CASRGSTDTQYF.

As DNA, the CDR3 is TGCAGCGTTGGTCTCAACACCGGGGAGCTGTTTTTT. This translates into CSVGLNTGELFF. V gene TRBV29-1 combines with J gene TRBJ2-2; no reliable D call. V lost 4 bases, J lost 2 bases, and 5 bases lay in between. The CDR3 extends over 12 amino acids. Germline V gene lookup returns CDR1 SQVTM and CDR2 ANQGSEA.

This clonotype was found a few times. The CDR3 region is CASSATGTSGPPSSSYEQYF. The CDR3 nucleotides read TGTGCCAGTAGTGCCACCGGGACTAGCGGGCCTCCAAGCAGCTCCTACGAGCAGTACTTC. J is TRBJ2-7 and V is TRBV19, with 12 bases lining up with TRBD2. This CDR3 has 20 amino acids. Germline CDR1 and CDR2: LNHDA and SQIVND (reference sequence). The ends lost 5 bases at V and 0 bases at J; junction bases unmatched: 17.

CDR3 in DNA: TGCGCCAGCAGCCAAGTTGTCCTAGCGGGGGACCGCCAAGAGACCCAGTACTTC. This translates into CASSQVVLAGDRQETQYF. The genes are TRBV4-1 and TRBJ2-5; 10 bases align to TRBD2. J gave up 1 base and V 1 base, and 9 bases lay outside the gene matches. The CDR3 is made up of 18 amino acids. In germline, CDR1 is MGHRA, CDR2 YSYEKL.

The chain joins TRBV15 to TRBJ2-3; 10 bases align to TRBD1. The CDR3 spans 18 residues. Per germline, CDR1 LNHNV and CDR2 YYDKDF (reference sequence). Trimming cost V 5 bases and J 2 bases; bases outside gene matches: 13. CDR3 in DNA: TGTGCCACCAGCGGACACCGGGACAGGGGTAGCCCCACAGATACGCAGTATTTT. It codes for CATSGHRDRGSPTDTQYF.

This clonotype was seen only a few times. The chain joins TRBV20-1 to TRBJ1-1, with D perhaps matching TRBD1 (5 bases). The V gene lost 2 bases and the J gene lost 4 bases, with 17 bases spanning the gap. The V gene's germline CDR1 is DFQATT and CDR2 SNEGSKA (reference sequence). CDR3 length: 15 residues. CDR3 residues: CSARRGGASGTEAFF. CDR3 nucleotide sequence: TGCAGTGCTAGAAGGGGCGGGGCTTCTGGCACTGAAGCTTTCTTT.

This clonotype was seen only a few times. This chain uses TRBV9 with TRBJ2-7, with a tentative D call TRBD2 (6 bases). V lost 0 bases, J lost 3 bases, and 13 bases lay in between. This CDR3 is 15 amino acids long. Per the germline V gene, CDR1 is SGDLS and CDR2 is YYNGEE. CDR3 in amino acids: CASSVAPGDRYEQYF. The CDR3 coding sequence is TGTGCCAGCAGCGTAGCCCCGGGGGATCGCTACGAGCAGTACTTC.

This clonotype was recorded a few times. The V gene is TRBV3-1, the J gene TRBJ2-1; D unclear. This CDR3 is 13 amino acids long. The ends were cut back, 1 base at V and 7 bases at J, with 8 bases in the middle. Germline lookup yields CDR1 LGHDT and CDR2 YNNKEL (reference sequence). CDR3 protein: CASSQVRRNEQFF. CDR3 nucleotide sequence: TGTGCCAGCAGCCAAGTTCGGCGTAATGAGCAGTTCTTC.

The genes are TRBV20-1 and TRBJ1-3, with unresolved D. V lost 5 bases to trimming and J lost 1 base, with 3 bases between them. CDR1 and CDR2 from the germline V gene are DFQATT and SNEGSKA (reference sequence). The CDR3 runs 11 residues. The CDR3 reads CSAASGNTIYF. The DNA for the CDR3 is TGCAGTGCTGCTTCTGGAAACACCATATATTTT.

This clonotype came up a few times. The V gene is TRBV24-1, the J gene TRBJ2-4, with D possibly being TRBD1 (6 bases). Trimming took 2 bases from V and 3 from J, leaving 16 bases between them. Germline assignment: CDR1 KGHDR and CDR2 SFDVKD. This CDR3 has 17 residues. The CDR3, as DNA: TGTGCCACCAGTGATTCGATGACAGGATCCGACAAAAACATTCAGTACTTC. Translating gives CATSDSMTGSDKNIQYF.

This clonotype was counted between two and nine times. The chain couples TRBV6-6 to TRBJ2-2; the D is unclear. The CDR3 has 11 residues. Trimming stripped 3 bases from V and 9 bases from J, with 5 bases between. Germline V gene sequence: CDR1 MNHNY, CDR2 SVGAGI (reference sequence). CDR3 nucleotides: TGTGCCAGCAGTTATCCCAGGGAGCTGTTTTTT. Residues: CASSYPRELFF.

V is TRBV28 and J is TRBJ1-2, with D unresolved. In germline, CDR1 is MDHEN, CDR2 SYDVKM. The CDR3 spans 12 residues. Trimming stripped 6 bases from V and 8 bases from J, with 13 bases between. The CDR3: CASSQPLVGYTF. CDR3 nucleotide sequence: TGTGCCAGCAGCCAACCCTTGGTCGGCTACACCTTC.